This TCR beta chain appears in the sequencing data of a study of radiotherapy plus CTLA-4 blockade in lung cancer. At the level of the study: Disease control was achieved by 31% of patients, and objective responses by 18%. Study-wide findings and caveats: Reports state that early shifts in blood T cell clones, with interferon-beta, best predicted response. Peripheral blood showed expansion of tumor-derived TCR clones after radiotherapy and ipilimumab.

This CDR3 comprises 15 residues. CDR1 is SGHTA, CDR2 FQGNSA, per germline. V dropped 5 bases and J dropped 4; count of bases not matched to a gene: 4. Chemo-refractory metastatic non-small-cell lung cancer patients received focal radiation with ipilimumab CTLA-4 blockade. This table comes from immunoSEQ multiplex PCR, and its TCRdb copy is limited to in-frame clones, with some not included. The sample lists about 80,000 clones, around 76% seen once, with roughly 23% in the top ten. Of note for this clone: Its antigen is still unknown.

The sequences come from peripheral blood, collected from a patient treated with radiotherapy plus ipilimumab. The chain recombines TRBV7-2 with TRBJ2-2; 10 nucleotides line up with TRBD1. This TCR derives from a human donor with non-small cell lung cancer whose response to radiotherapy plus ipilimumab could not be evaluated. Some clones in this sample may be carry-over from other donors' samples. The CDR3: CASSPRDRGTGELFF. CDR3 coding DNA: TGTGCCAGCAGCCCACGGGACAGGGGCACCGGGGAGCTGTTTTTT.